This T cell receptor (beta chain) is from a study of Graves' ophthalmopathy and Graves' hyperthyroidism. Clinicians diagnosed using symptoms, serum thyroxine, TRAb, thyroid ultrasound and orbital computed tomography. As regards this clonotype: The antigen is not known.

Overall study findings and caveats: The model forecast ophthalmopathy progression, reaching roughly 70% sensitivity and approximately 72% specificity.

The germline V and J ends were trimmed by 3 bases and 0 bases, with 9 bases remaining between them. The length of the CDR3 is 14 residues. From RNA, the CDR3 regions of TCR beta chains were amplified and sequenced. After a first-round RT-PCR with HTBI primers, a second-round multiplex PCR was run. One entry per CDR3 protein, called by TCRdb with MiXCR from the multiplex PCR reads. The sample has more than 1,000,000 distinct CDR3 sequences; about 36% are singletons. The V call is TRBV12-3 or TRBV12-4, the J call TRBJ2-7; D may be TRBD2 (5 bases). The sequenced material came from peripheral blood or thyroid tissue (not recorded which). This TCR was recovered from an adult man with Graves' hyperthyroidism. The CDR3 loop reads CASSFAGISYEQYF. The CDR3, as DNA: TGTGCCAGCAGTTTCGCCGGGATCTCCTACGAGCAGTACTTC.